This is a list of T cell receptor beta chains from one sample in a study of metastatic and nonmetastatic thyroid tumors. TCRdb re-processed the PCR reads through MiXCR. The profile shows about 7,900 clones, 26% of them singletons. Sequencing was carried out using adjacent normal tissue. All receptors come from a female donor with papillary thyroid cancer or a benign thyroid nodule (not recorded which). Some clones in this sample may be carry-over from other donors' samples. The CDR3 runs from the conserved cysteine through the conserved F or W. Fields, in order: D gene, J gene, CDR3 length, clone size, V gene, CDR3 DNA, CDR3 protein. D genes are given only for firm matches. The size of a clone is reported for some rows only, either as once, few or many, or as a class for expanded clones.

d_call: TRBD2; j_call: TRBJ2-7; cdr3_length: 13; clone_size: -; v_call: TRBV5-1; cdr3_nt: TGCGCCAGCAGCTTGGCTAGCGGGTACGAGCAGTACTTC; cdr3_aa: CASSLASGYEQYF
d_call: -; j_call: TRBJ1-3; cdr3_length: 14; clone_size: medium-sized; v_call: TRBV15; cdr3_nt: TGTGCCACCAGCAGAGATCCTCCTACCCCAATAAGGAATTTT; cdr3_aa: CATSRDPPTPIRNF
d_call: -; j_call: TRBJ2-7; cdr3_length: 15; clone_size: large; v_call: TRBV4-1; cdr3_nt: TGCGCCAGCAGCCAAGAGCCCGGGGGCTCCTACGAGCAGTACTTC; cdr3_aa: CASSQEPGGSYEQYF
d_call: TRBD2; j_call: TRBJ2-7; cdr3_length: 14; clone_size: few; v_call: TRBV28; cdr3_nt: TGTGCCAGCAGGGAAGCGGGAGGACCCTACGAGCAGTACTTC; cdr3_aa: CASREAGGPYEQYF
d_call: -; j_call: TRBJ2-3; cdr3_length: 16; clone_size: -; v_call: TRBV11-2; cdr3_nt: TGTGCCAGCAGCCCGAATGCGGAAACACTCACAGATACGCAGTATTTT; cdr3_aa: CASSPNAETLTDTQYF
d_call: TRBD1; j_call: TRBJ2-1; cdr3_length: 17; clone_size: few; v_call: TRBV11-2; cdr3_nt: TGTGCCAGCAGCTTAAGGGTCGGGACAGGGAGGAACCATGAGCAGTTCTTC; cdr3_aa: CASSLRVGTGRNHEQFF
d_call: TRBD1; j_call: TRBJ2-1; cdr3_length: 14; clone_size: -; v_call: TRBV6-1; cdr3_nt: TGTGCCAGCAGTTGGCAGGGGGTATACAATGAGCAGTTCTTC; cdr3_aa: CASSWQGVYNEQFF
d_call: -; j_call: TRBJ2-5; cdr3_length: 13; clone_size: many; v_call: TRBV12-3/TRBV12-4; cdr3_nt: TGTGCCAGCAGTTATGCCGAGGCAGAGGCCCAGTACTTC; cdr3_aa: CASSYAEAEAQYF
d_call: TRBD2; j_call: TRBJ2-7; cdr3_length: 14; clone_size: few; v_call: TRBV12-3/TRBV12-4; cdr3_nt: TGTGCCAGCAGTTTAGGACTAGCGGGAGGTGAGCAGTACTTC; cdr3_aa: CASSLGLAGGEQYF
d_call: TRBD2; j_call: TRBJ2-1; cdr3_length: 18; clone_size: many; v_call: TRBV3-1; cdr3_nt: TGTGCCAGCAGCCGACTCCCCGGGGGGGGGGCAGCTGAAAATGAGCAGTTCTTC; cdr3_aa: CASSRLPGGGAAENEQFF
d_call: -; j_call: TRBJ2-7; cdr3_length: 15; clone_size: -; v_call: TRBV5-1; cdr3_nt: TGCGCCAGCAGCCCGGTTCAGGGAAGAGACTACGAGCAGTACTTC; cdr3_aa: CASSPVQGRDYEQYF
d_call: TRBD1; j_call: TRBJ2-1; cdr3_length: 14; clone_size: -; v_call: TRBV3-1; cdr3_nt: TGTGCCAGCAGCCGAGGGACAGGGGGCAATGAGCAGTTCTTC; cdr3_aa: CASSRGTGGNEQFF
d_call: -; j_call: TRBJ1-6; cdr3_length: 15; clone_size: -; v_call: TRBV6-2/TRBV6-3; cdr3_nt: TGTGCCAGCAGTTACTCCCGTTTGGTGGATTCACCCCTCCACTTT; cdr3_aa: CASSYSRLVDSPLHF
d_call: TRBD2; j_call: TRBJ2-3; cdr3_length: 16; clone_size: -; v_call: TRBV6-5; cdr3_nt: TGTGCCAGCAGTTCATGGGGACTAGCGGGTAGCGATACGCAGTATTTT; cdr3_aa: CASSSWGLAGSDTQYF
d_call: TRBD2; j_call: TRBJ2-1; cdr3_length: 16; clone_size: few; v_call: TRBV9; cdr3_nt: TGTGCCAGCAGCGGGTTAGCGGGGGGGTCCTACAATGAGCAGTTCTTC; cdr3_aa: CASSGLAGGSYNEQFF
d_call: TRBD1; j_call: TRBJ1-6; cdr3_length: 13; clone_size: -; v_call: TRBV20-1; cdr3_nt: TGCAGTGTTGACAGGGTAGCTAATTTACCCCTCCACTTT; cdr3_aa: CSVDRVANLPLHF
d_call: TRBD2; j_call: TRBJ2-7; cdr3_length: 15; clone_size: -; v_call: TRBV5-1; cdr3_nt: TGCGCCAGCAGCTTGTTAGCGGGAATTTTCTACGAGCAGTACTTC; cdr3_aa: CASSLLAGIFYEQYF
d_call: -; j_call: TRBJ2-7; cdr3_length: 14; clone_size: -; v_call: TRBV9; cdr3_nt: TGTGCCAGCACCGTAAGGCAGCCAACCTACGAGCAGTACTTC; cdr3_aa: CASTVRQPTYEQYF
d_call: -; j_call: TRBJ2-4; cdr3_length: 18; clone_size: -; v_call: TRBV14; cdr3_nt: TGTGCCAGCAGCCAAGGGGTACTGGGGGCGGATGGCAAAAACATTCAGTACTTC; cdr3_aa: CASSQGVLGADGKNIQYF
d_call: -; j_call: TRBJ2-5; cdr3_length: 15; clone_size: -; v_call: TRBV25-1; cdr3_nt: TGTGCCAGCATCCCAGACTACGGGAGCCGAGAGACCCAGTACTTC; cdr3_aa: CASIPDYGSRETQYF
d_call: -; j_call: TRBJ1-4; cdr3_length: 12; clone_size: medium-sized; v_call: TRBV30; cdr3_nt: TGTGCCTGGAGTGTACTGAGGGAAAAACTGTTTTTT; cdr3_aa: CAWSVLREKLFF
d_call: TRBD1; j_call: TRBJ2-7; cdr3_length: 15; clone_size: -; v_call: TRBV7-8; cdr3_nt: TGTGCCGGCAGCTTATCCGGGACAGGTCGCGACGAGCAGTACTTC; cdr3_aa: CAGSLSGTGRDEQYF
d_call: -; j_call: TRBJ2-7; cdr3_length: 15; clone_size: medium-sized; v_call: TRBV27; cdr3_nt: TGTGCCAGCAGTTTATCAACAGGGGGGGGTTACGAGCAGTACTTC; cdr3_aa: CASSLSTGGGYEQYF
d_call: -; j_call: TRBJ2-1; cdr3_length: 14; clone_size: medium-sized; v_call: TRBV7-9; cdr3_nt: TGTGCCAGCAGCCTCTCAGGAACGTACAATGAGCAGTTCTTC; cdr3_aa: CASSLSGTYNEQFF
d_call: -; j_call: TRBJ1-2; cdr3_length: 12; clone_size: few; v_call: TRBV12-5; cdr3_nt: TGTGCTAGTGGTTTGGTACTTTCCGGCTACACCTTC; cdr3_aa: CASGLVLSGYTF
d_call: -; j_call: TRBJ2-7; cdr3_length: 15; clone_size: few; v_call: TRBV7-2; cdr3_nt: TGTGCCAGCAGCTTAAACGGACCACTTACCTACGAGCAGTACTTC; cdr3_aa: CASSLNGPLTYEQYF
d_call: -; j_call: TRBJ2-2; cdr3_length: 12; clone_size: -; v_call: TRBV7-3; cdr3_nt: TGTGCCAGCAGCCAGGGCACCGGGGAGCTGTTTTTT; cdr3_aa: CASSQGTGELFF
d_call: -; j_call: TRBJ1-3; cdr3_length: 13; clone_size: -; v_call: TRBV19; cdr3_nt: TGTGCCAGTAGTTTCAGCTCTGGAGACACCATATATTTT; cdr3_aa: CASSFSSGDTIYF
d_call: TRBD2; j_call: TRBJ2-3; cdr3_length: 16; clone_size: few; v_call: TRBV15; cdr3_nt: TGTGCCACCAGCAGAGATCGAGCGGGAGGCACAGATACGCAGTATTTT; cdr3_aa: CATSRDRAGGTDTQYF
d_call: -; j_call: TRBJ2-7; cdr3_length: 13; clone_size: -; v_call: TRBV20-1; cdr3_nt: TGCAGTGTCCCGGCGGCACTAGCCTACGAGCAGTACTTC; cdr3_aa: CSVPAALAYEQYF
d_call: -; j_call: TRBJ2-1; cdr3_length: 14; clone_size: -; v_call: TRBV15; cdr3_nt: TGTGCCACCAGCAGGGACCCCAGCTACAATGAGCAGTTCTTC; cdr3_aa: CATSRDPSYNEQFF
d_call: -; j_call: TRBJ2-5; cdr3_length: 13; clone_size: -; v_call: TRBV6-1; cdr3_nt: TGTGCCAGCAGTGAATCGCACCAAGAGACCCAGTACTTC; cdr3_aa: CASSESHQETQYF
d_call: -; j_call: TRBJ2-7; cdr3_length: 15; clone_size: many; v_call: TRBV15; cdr3_nt: TGTGCCACCAGCAGAGATCAAGTCAGTTCAAACGAGCAGTACTTC; cdr3_aa: CATSRDQVSSNEQYF
d_call: -; j_call: TRBJ1-1; cdr3_length: 11; clone_size: -; v_call: TRBV20-1; cdr3_nt: TGCAGTGCTATATCATACAGGGAAGCTTTCTTT; cdr3_aa: CSAISYREAFF
d_call: -; j_call: TRBJ2-3; cdr3_length: 11; clone_size: medium-sized; v_call: TRBV6-1; cdr3_nt: TGTGCCAGCAGACAGGGTTATACGCAGTATTTT; cdr3_aa: CASRQGYTQYF
d_call: -; j_call: TRBJ1-1; cdr3_length: 15; clone_size: once; v_call: TRBV2; cdr3_nt: TGTGCCAGCAGCCCTCCGGGGGTCGGGAACACTGAAGCTTTCTTT; cdr3_aa: CASSPPGVGNTEAFF
d_call: -; j_call: TRBJ2-7; cdr3_length: 13; clone_size: medium-sized; v_call: TRBV9; cdr3_nt: TGTGCCAGCAGCGGACTCTCCGCCTACGAGCAGTACTTC; cdr3_aa: CASSGLSAYEQYF
d_call: -; j_call: TRBJ2-2; cdr3_length: 14; clone_size: -; v_call: TRBV9; cdr3_nt: TGTGCCAGCAGCGTAGCGGGCGTAGCCGGGGAGCTGTTTTTT; cdr3_aa: CASSVAGVAGELFF
d_call: -; j_call: TRBJ2-6; cdr3_length: 15; clone_size: medium-sized; v_call: TRBV6-1; cdr3_nt: TGTGCCAGCAGTTCTGCGGCAGGTGGGGCCAACGTCCTGACTTTC; cdr3_aa: CASSSAAGGANVLTF
d_call: TRBD1; j_call: TRBJ2-3; cdr3_length: 13; clone_size: few; v_call: TRBV20-1; cdr3_nt: TGCAGTGCTCCCGGGACAGGGACGGATACGCAGTATTTT; cdr3_aa: CSAPGTGTDTQYF